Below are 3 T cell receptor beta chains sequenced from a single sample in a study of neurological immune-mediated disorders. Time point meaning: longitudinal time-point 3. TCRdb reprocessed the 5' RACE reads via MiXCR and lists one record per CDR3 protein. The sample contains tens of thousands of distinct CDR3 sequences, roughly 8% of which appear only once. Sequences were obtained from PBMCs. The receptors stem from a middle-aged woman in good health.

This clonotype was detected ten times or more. The CDR3 region is CASSQGEGFTEAFF. Written as DNA, the CDR3 is TGTGCCAGCAGTCAGGGAGAGGGTTTCACTGAAGCTTTCTTT. J is TRBJ1-1 and V is TRBV6-6; a possible D gene is TRBD1 (5 bases). V was trimmed by 5 bases and J by 4 bases, leaving 14 bases between them. The V gene's germline CDR1 is MNHNY and CDR2 SVGAGI (reference sequence). This CDR3 is built from 14 residues.

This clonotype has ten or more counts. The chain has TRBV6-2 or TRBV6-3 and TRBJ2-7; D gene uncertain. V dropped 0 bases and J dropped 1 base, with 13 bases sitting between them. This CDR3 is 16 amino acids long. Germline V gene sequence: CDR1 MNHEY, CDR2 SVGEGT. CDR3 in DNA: TGTGCCAGCAGTTACTCGACTGGGATTGGATCCTACGAGCAGTACTTC. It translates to CASSYSTGIGSYEQYF.

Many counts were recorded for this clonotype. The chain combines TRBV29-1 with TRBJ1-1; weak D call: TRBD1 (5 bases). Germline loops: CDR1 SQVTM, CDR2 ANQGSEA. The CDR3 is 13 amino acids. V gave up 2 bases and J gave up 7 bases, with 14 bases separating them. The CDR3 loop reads CSVEWEDTSEAFF. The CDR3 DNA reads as TGCAGCGTTGAATGGGAGGACACAAGTGAAGCTTTCTTT.